The sequence of this TCR beta chain was determined in a study of T cell responses to AZD1222 COVID-19 vaccine. Study-wide results and caveats: Scientists sampled the repertoires only once the peak T cell response had passed. White British ancestry dominated among donors, who included more females, and clonal diversity was possibly underestimated. Spike-wide coverage was observed for vaccine-associated CD4 TCRs, with dominant responses at 160-218 and 743-854.

V lost 4 bases to trimming and J lost 8 bases, with 9 bases between them. Germline CDR1 reads SGDLS; CDR2 reads YYNGEE. This CDR3 comprises 12 residues. As for this clone: The antigen is not known.

Libraries were prepared by immunoSEQ multiplex PCR; TCRdb keeps only in-frame clonotypes and omits some of them. The sample carries 120,000 or so clones, about 92% recorded once. Sample: peripheral blood, taken on day 0 of AZD1222 vaccination. The chain is built from TRBV9 and TRBJ2-2; D uncertain. The sequence was obtained from an adult in good health. The CDR3 reads CASSSQSGELFF. As DNA, the CDR3 is TGTGCCAGCAGCTCCCAATCTGGGGAGCTGTTTTTT.